Here is one T cell receptor (beta chain) with its context. This clonotype came up once. This clone's antigen is unknown. No much larger clone is present one base from it, and per-base qualities are unavailable. A single read counts as weak evidence. For sequencing, an Illumina HiSeq 2500 was employed. TCR beta libraries were prepared by quantitative 5'-RACE with molecular barcodes. In the original analysis: Disease-linked TCR variants were identified with a new computational method built on a probabilistic model of VDJ rearrangement. TCRdb reworked the public reads: Q25 trimming with fastp, MiXCR clone assembly, productive beta chains retained. Every entry covers one CDR3 protein and lists the most common genes and DNA from its rows. For this entry, the V and J calls and clone size follow TCRdb and not the study's own pipeline. This sample has about 260,000 distinct CDR3 sequences in its table, and around 18% of those were observed once. The biggest ten clones account for 7.8% of the sample.

V lost 7 bases and J lost 4 bases; the stretch between them is 19 bases long. The CDR3 measures 15 amino acids from cysteine to phenylalanine. Only the CDR3 DNA is retained, 45 bases long and in frame from the first base. For CDR1 and CDR2, the germline V gene lists SQVTM and ANQGSEA. The sample is drawn from a study of CD8 T cells in ankylosing spondylitis (dated by TCRdb to the late 2010s). With regard to the full study: T cell receptor beta repertoires were profiled in healthy donors and ankylosing spondylitis patients so that disease-linked TCR variants could be found. Peripheral blood samples were taken, and synovial fluid was additionally collected from ankylosing spondylitis patients. The whole study cohort included 108 healthy donors and 25 ankylosing spondylitis patients.

The paper's findings and limits, for the study overall: In peripheral blood, the disease-linked clones were found at relatively low frequencies and had a CD8+ phenotype. Blood from ankylosing spondylitis patients appeared to be characterized by a TCR beta motif composed of 7 to 9 highly homologous amino acid variants. Some motif variants had previously been reported in the synovial fluid and blood of reactive arthritis patients, which suggests shared mechanisms of disease initiation. Significant enrichment of the disease-linked clones was reported in matched synovial fluid samples from ankylosing spondylitis patients.

Sequencing used blood, either unsorted or a sorted T cell fraction (not recorded which). The rearranged segments are TRBV29-1 and TRBJ1-4; a tentative D call is TRBD1 (5 bases match). The receptor was isolated from a male donor with ankylosing spondylitis or in good health (not recorded which). The CDR3 region reads CSASLRVGGNEKLFF. The DNA is TGCAGCGCGTCCCTTAGGGTTGGGGGTAATGAAAAACTGTTTTTT. When the CDR3 is completed using the reference TRBV29-1 and TRBJ1-4 genes on either side, the full variable domain is SAVISQKPSRDICQRGTSLTIQCQVDSQVTMMFWYRQQPGQSLTLIATANQGSEATYESGFVIDKFPISRPNLTFSTLTVSNMSPEDSSIYLCSASLRVGGNEKLFFGSGTQLSVL.